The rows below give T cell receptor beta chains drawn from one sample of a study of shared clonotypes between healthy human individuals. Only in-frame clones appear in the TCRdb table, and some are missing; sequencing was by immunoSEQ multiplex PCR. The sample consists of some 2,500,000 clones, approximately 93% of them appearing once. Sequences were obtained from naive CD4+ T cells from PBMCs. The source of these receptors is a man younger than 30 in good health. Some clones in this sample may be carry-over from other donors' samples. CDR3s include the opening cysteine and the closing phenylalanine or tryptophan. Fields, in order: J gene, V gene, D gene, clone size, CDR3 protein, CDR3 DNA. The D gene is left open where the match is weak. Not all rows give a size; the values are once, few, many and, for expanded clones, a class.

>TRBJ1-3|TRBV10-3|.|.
CAISEPQYDGNTIYF
TGTGCCATCAGTGAGCCCCAATATGATGGAAACACCATATATTTT
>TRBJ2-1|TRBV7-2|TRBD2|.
CASSLAGTSDEQFF
TGTGCCAGCAGCTTAGCTGGGACTAGCGATGAGCAGTTCTTC
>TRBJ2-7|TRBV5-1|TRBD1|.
CASSTGDRNPSEQYF
TGCGCCAGCAGCACCGGGGACAGGAACCCATCCGAGCAGTACTTC
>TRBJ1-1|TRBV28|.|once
CASSRRGVLNTEAFF
TGTGCCAGCAGTCGACGGGGGGTCCTGAACACTGAAGCTTTCTTT
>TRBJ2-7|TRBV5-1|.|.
CASSLSGESYEQYF
TGCGCCAGCAGCTTGAGCGGCGAGTCCTACGAGCAGTACTTC
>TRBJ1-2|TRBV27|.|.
CASSLDGTLYHYGYTF
TGTGCCAGCAGCTTAGACGGGACACTTTATCACTATGGCTACACCTTC
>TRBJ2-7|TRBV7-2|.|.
CASSLGGVSYEQYF
TGTGCCAGCAGCTTAGGAGGCGTATCCTACGAGCAGTACTTC
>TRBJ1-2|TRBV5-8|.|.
CASSFFRGFYGYTF
TGTGCCAGCAGCTTCTTCAGGGGTTTCTATGGCTACACCTTC
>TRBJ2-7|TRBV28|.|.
CASSLGGDYEQYF
TGTGCCAGCAGTTTAGGCGGAGACTACGAGCAGTACTTC
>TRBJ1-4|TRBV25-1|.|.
CASSAGGSANEKLFF
TGTGCCAGCAGTGCTGGAGGGTCGGCTAATGAAAAACTGTTTTTT
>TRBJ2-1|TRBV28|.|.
CASRSTGKLAGEQFF
TGTGCCAGCAGGTCGACAGGGAAACTAGCCGGTGAGCAGTTCTTC
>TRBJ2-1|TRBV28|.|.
CASSLVNKGQFF
TGTGCCAGCAGTTTAGTTAACAAGGGGCAGTTCTTC
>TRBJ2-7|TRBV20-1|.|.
CSARVVGEQYF
TGCAGTGCTAGGGTCGTGGGGGAGCAGTACTTC
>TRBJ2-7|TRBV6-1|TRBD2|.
CASSESTSWSSYEQYF
TGTGCCAGCAGTGAATCGACTAGCTGGAGCTCCTACGAGCAGTACTTC
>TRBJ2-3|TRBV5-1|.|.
CASSQEGGQVPDTQYF
TGCGCCAGCAGCCAAGAGGGAGGACAGGTTCCAGATACGCAGTATTTT
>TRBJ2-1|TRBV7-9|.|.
CASSLVAGMDEQFF
TGTGCCAGCAGCTTAGTCGCGGGAATGGATGAGCAGTTCTTC
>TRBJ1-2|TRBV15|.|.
CATSTTGELYGYTF
TGTGCCACCAGCACGACAGGAGAGCTTTATGGCTACACCTTC
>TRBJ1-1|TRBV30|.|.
CAWSAGPENTEAFF
TGTGCCTGGAGTGCGGGGCCTGAGAACACTGAAGCTTTCTTT
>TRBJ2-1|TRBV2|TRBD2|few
CASSVAGGPYNEQFF
TGTGCCAGCAGTGTAGCGGGAGGGCCCTACAATGAGCAGTTCTTC
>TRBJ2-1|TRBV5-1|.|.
CASSLLIRNPGRDEQFF
TGCGCCAGCAGCTTGCTTATCCGGAACCCAGGTCGGGATGAGCAGTTCTTC
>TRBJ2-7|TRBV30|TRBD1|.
CAWSGDSNEQYF
TGTGCCTGGAGTGGGGACAGCAACGAGCAGTACTTC
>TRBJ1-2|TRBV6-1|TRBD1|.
CASSAGGRAAGYTF
TGTGCCAGCAGTGCAGGGGGAAGGGCAGCTGGCTACACCTTC
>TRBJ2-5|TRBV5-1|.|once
CASSLVRAGQETQYF
TGCGCCAGCAGCTTGGTTCGGGCAGGCCAAGAGACCCAGTACTTC
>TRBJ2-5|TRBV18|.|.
CASSQDQETQYF
TGTGCCAGCTCACAAGACCAAGAGACCCAGTACTTC